Below, 32 T cell receptor beta chains from the same sample are listed, as sequenced in a study of cytomegalovirus exposure and HLA in healthy donors. The PCR contained 60 Vbeta and 13 Jbeta primers. Data came from immunoSEQ multiplex PCR; TCRdb stores just in-frame clones and leaves some out. Of 250,000 to 350,000 clones in the sample, about 80% were seen once. What was sequenced was PBMCs. Receptor source: a girl aged 2-10 years in good health and CMV-seronegative.

This clone was found once. The rearrangement joins TRBV2 to TRBJ1-6; D uncertain. Germline V gives CDR1 SNHLY, CDR2 FYNNEI. This CDR3 spans 15 amino acids. V was cut by 10 bases and J by 3 bases, with 16 bases left in between. CDR3 sequence: CATSREAYYNSPLHF. The CDR3 DNA sequence: TGTGCCACCTCACGTGAGGCCTACTATAATTCACCCCTCCACTTT.

V usage is TRBV30 and J usage is TRBJ1-1; D possibly corresponds to TRBD1 (5 bases). V lost 1 base to trimming and J lost 6 bases, with 15 bases between them. Germline CDR1 GTSNPN, CDR2 SVGIG (reference sequence). This CDR3 contains 14 residues. CDR3 loop: CAWSGLGREAEAFF. CDR3 bases: TGTGCCTGGAGTGGCCTGGGCAGGGAGGCTGAAGCTTTCTTT.

In this sample, this clone turned up once. The rearrangement uses TRBV5-8 and TRBJ2-3, with TRBD2 matching 11 bases. This CDR3 spans 16 amino acids. Germline values: CDR1 SGHTS, CDR2 YDEGEE. With V trimmed by 4 bases and J by 0 bases, 4 bases remained unmatched. The DNA of the CDR3 is TGTGCCAGCAGCCCACTAGCGGGGGCCAGCACAGATACGCAGTATTTT. Its protein is CASSPLAGASTDTQYF.

CDR3 nucleotide sequence: TGTGCTAGTGGTCCTCGACTGGCCTCCTACAATGAGCAGTTCTTC. Encoded protein: CASGPRLASYNEQFF. V gene TRBV12-5 combines with J gene TRBJ2-1; D remains unclear. The CDR3 spans 15 residues. V was cut by 5 bases and J by 0 bases, with 11 bases left in between. The germline V gene encodes CDR1 LGHNT and CDR2 FRNRAP.

CDR3 nucleotides: TGTGCCAGTAGTATGGGCGACTACGAGCAGTACTTC. Translation: CASSMGDYEQYF. The rearrangement joins TRBV19 to TRBJ2-7; D unresolved. V gave up 3 bases and J gave up 3 bases, with 6 bases separating them. The length of the CDR3 is 12 residues. Looked up from germline, CDR1 is LNHDA and CDR2 is SQIVND (reference sequence).

The rearrangement joins TRBV6-1 to TRBJ2-7; TRBD2 aligns across 14 bases. The CDR3 contains 15 residues. Germline V gene data show CDR1 as MNHNS and CDR2 as SASEGT. V gave up 10 bases and J gave up 4 bases; unmatched junction bases: 9. The CDR3 loop is CATETSGGAGYEQYF. CDR3 nucleotide sequence: TGTGCCACGGAGACTAGCGGGGGGGCAGGGTACGAGCAGTACTTC.

V is TRBV4-2 and J is TRBJ1-6; perhaps TRBD1 as D (6 bases). The V gene lost 2 bases and the J gene lost 3 bases, with 8 bases spanning the gap. CDR1 LGHNA and CDR2 YNFKEQ come from the germline V gene. This CDR3 has 15 residues. Here the CDR3 reads CASSQQGLYNSPLHF. The CDR3 coding sequence is TGTGCCAGCAGCCAACAGGGGCTCTATAATTCACCCCTCCACTTT.

This clone has a single count. The chain couples TRBV28 to TRBJ1-6; D is uncertain. The CDR3 is 13 amino acids. CDR1 and CDR2 (germline): MDHEN, SYDVKM. V lost 1 base and J lost 8, with 6 bases in between. The CDR3 here is CASSLLIDSPLHF. The CDR3 DNA follows: TGTGCCAGCAGTTTATTAATTGATTCACCCCTCCACTTT.

CDR3 residues: CASSEGTEAFF. For the CDR3, the DNA is TGTGCCAGCAGCGAGGGCACTGAAGCTTTCTTT. The V and J genes are TRBV28 and TRBJ1-1; unclear D gene. In germline, CDR1 is MDHEN, CDR2 SYDVKM. Trimming pared 6 bases from V and 4 bases from J, leaving 6 bases between. This CDR3 contains 11 residues.

The rearrangement joins TRBV6-6 to TRBJ1-3; no clear D gene. The CDR3 consists of 13 residues. Per the germline V gene, CDR1 is MNHNY and CDR2 is SVGAGI (reference sequence). V was trimmed by 7 bases and J by 0 bases, leaving 7 bases between them. CDR3 sequence (DNA): TGTGCCAGCATACCAGACTCTGGAAACACCATATATTTT. Protein sequence: CASIPDSGNTIYF.

The rearrangement joins TRBV29-1 to TRBJ1-1; D not resolved. This CDR3 is 10 amino acids long. The germline V gene encodes CDR1 SQVTM and CDR2 ANQGSEA. Deletions cut 4 bases from V and 5 bases from J, with 5 bases between. The chain's CDR3 is CSVVTTEAFF. As DNA, the CDR3 is TGCAGCGTTGTAACTACTGAAGCTTTCTTT.

The gene calls are TRBV28 and TRBJ1-2, with D hard to call. Per the germline V gene, CDR1 is MDHEN and CDR2 is SYDVKM. The germline V and J ends were trimmed by 3 bases and 4 bases, with 12 bases remaining between them. This CDR3 contains 14 residues. The CDR3 DNA follows: TGTGCCAGCAGTTTCCCTAGTGGTGCCTATGGCTACACCTTC. It translates to CASSFPSGAYGYTF.

The rearrangement uses TRBV9 and TRBJ1-3; possible D gene TRBD1, 6 bases. Germline CDR1 and CDR2: SGDLS and YYNGEE. V was shortened by 4 bases and J by 3 bases, with 14 bases between the two germline ends. The CDR3 extends over 15 amino acids. CDR3 amino acids: CASSPAPTGGNTIYF. As DNA, the CDR3 is TGTGCCAGCAGCCCCGCTCCGACAGGTGGAAACACCATATATTTT. Together with reference TRBV9 and TRBJ1-3, the CDR3 gives the full variable domain: DSGVTQTPKHLITATGQRVTLRCSPRSGDLSVYWYQQSLDQGLQFLIQYYNGEERAKGNILERFSAQQFPDLHSELNLSSLELGDSALYFCASSPAPTGGNTIYFGEGSWLTVV.

This chain uses TRBV7-2 with TRBJ2-7; 9 bases align to TRBD2. The CDR3 has 15 residues. Germline assignment: CDR1 SGHTA and CDR2 FQGNSA. The ends lost 5 bases at V and 0 bases at J; junction bases unmatched: 5. As DNA, the CDR3 is TGTGCCAGCAGCCCCAGCGGGGGGAGCTCCTACGAGCAGTACTTC. Its translation is CASSPSGGSSYEQYF.

This clone has just one count. V and J are TRBV30 and TRBJ2-3, with 7 bases aligning to TRBD2. The CDR3 consists of 14 residues. V shed 8 bases and J 8 bases; nucleotides not matched to a gene: 16. Germline values: CDR1 GTSNPN, CDR2 SVGIG (reference sequence). In DNA form, the CDR3 reads TGTGCCGGTACTCACCCCCGGACTAGAGCTACGCAGTATTTT. It is translated as CAGTHPRTRATQYF.

The rearrangement uses TRBV7-9 and TRBJ2-1; TRBD1 agrees at 9 bases. Germline CDR1 is SEHNR and CDR2 is FQNEAQ (reference sequence). The CDR3 runs to 18 residues. V lost 3 bases and J lost 3; bases outside the gene matches: 12. The CDR3 region is CASSLVADRDRDYNEQFF. The CDR3 DNA sequence: TGTGCCAGCAGCTTGGTAGCGGACCGGGACAGGGACTACAATGAGCAGTTCTTC.

The chain combines TRBV2 with TRBJ2-7; TRBD1 is a possible D gene (7 bases). CDR1 SNHLY and CDR2 FYNNEI come from the germline V gene. The CDR3 totals 14 residues. V lost 8 bases and J 1 base, leaving 15 bases between the germline ends. As DNA, the CDR3 is TGTGCCAGCGGGCGGGACAGTAATTCCTACGAGCAGTACTTC. It is translated as CASGRDSNSYEQYF. Based on the CDR3 plus reference TRBV2 and TRBJ2-7, the full variable domain is EPEVTQTPSHQVTQMGQEVILRCVPISNHLYFYWYRQILGQKVEFLVSFYNNEISEKSEIFDDQFSVERPDGSNFTLKIRSTKLEDSAMYFCASGRDSNSYEQYFGPGTRLTVT.

The chain employs TRBV30 and TRBJ1-5; possibly TRBD1 for D (6 bases). Trimming shortened V by 1 base and J by 6 bases, and 16 bases separated the two germline ends. This CDR3 is built from 15 residues. Germline V lookup: CDR1 GTSNPN, CDR2 SVGIG (reference sequence). CDR3 in DNA: TGTGCCTGGAGTGCGGCAGATTCACAGGGTCAGCCCCAGCATTTT. It translates to CAWSAADSQGQPQHF. Full variable domain (rest looked up from reference TRBV30 and TRBJ1-5): SQTIHQWPATLVQPVGSPLSLECTVEGTSNPNLYWYRQAAGRGLQLLFYSVGIGQISSEVPQNLSASRPQDRQFILSSKKLLLSDSGFYLCAWSAADSQGQPQHFGDGTRLSIL.

The count of this clone is one. V gene TRBV14 combines with J gene TRBJ2-3; 10 bases align to TRBD2. This CDR3 has 14 residues. Looked up from germline, CDR1 is SGHDN and CDR2 is FVKESK. Trimming removed 7 bases from V and 2 bases from J; junction bases left unmatched: 3. CDR3 bases: TGTGCCAGCACCGGACTAGCGGACACAGATACGCAGTATTTT. As protein: CASTGLADTDTQYF.

The chain joins TRBV30 to TRBJ1-1; possibly TRBD1 for D (5 bases). The CDR3 has 13 residues. Trimming pared 2 bases from V and 3 bases from J, leaving 10 bases between. Germline loops: CDR1 GTSNPN, CDR2 SVGIG (reference sequence). This CDR3 reads CAWSRQGDTEAFF. CDR3 nucleotide sequence: TGTGCCTGGAGTAGGCAGGGTGACACTGAAGCTTTCTTT.

This chain joins TRBV2 and TRBJ1-2; 7 nucleotides line up with TRBD1. From germline, CDR1 is SNHLY and CDR2 FYNNEI. With V trimmed by 4 bases and J by 1 base, 9 bases remained unmatched. The CDR3 extends over 16 amino acids. CDR3 residues: CASSAYTGADNYGYTF. CDR3 nucleotide sequence: TGTGCCAGCAGTGCATATACAGGGGCCGATAACTATGGCTACACCTTC.

Worth noting for this clone: Other DNA sequences in the same sample also yield this CDR3. The chain uses TRBV6-5 and TRBJ1-3, with D hard to call. The germline V and J ends were trimmed by 0 bases and 0 bases, with 6 bases remaining between them. The germline V gene has CDR1 MNHEY and CDR2 SVGAGI. This CDR3 contains 15 residues. CDR3 region: CASSYSGSSGNTIYF. As DNA, the CDR3 is TGTGCCAGCAGTTACTCGGGGAGCTCTGGAAACACCATATATTTT.

The chain employs TRBV4-2 and TRBJ2-7, with 9 bases identical to TRBD2. The CDR3 consists of 18 residues. Germline loops: CDR1 LGHNA, CDR2 YNFKEQ. J was trimmed by 0 bases and V by 0 bases; bases with no gene match: 9. The CDR3 DNA sequence: TGTGCCAGCAGCCAAGAGGGGTTAGCGGGGGTTAGCTCCTACGAGCAGTACTTC. Translated, it gives CASSQEGLAGVSSYEQYF.

The V call is TRBV28, the J call TRBJ2-1; 8 bases match TRBD2. V dropped 6 bases and J dropped 3; count of bases not matched to a gene: 7. This CDR3 is 15 amino acids long. Germline V gene lookup returns CDR1 MDHEN and CDR2 SYDVKM. The CDR3 sequence is CASRPAGDNYNEQFF. The CDR3 DNA reads as TGTGCCAGCAGGCCAGCGGGAGATAACTACAATGAGCAGTTCTTC.

The chain carries TRBV6-5 and TRBJ1-5, with D possibly TRBD1 on 5 matching bases. V shed 0 bases and J shed 8 bases, with 14 bases lying between them. Per the germline V gene, CDR1 is MNHEY and CDR2 is SVGAGI. The CDR3 consists of 15 residues. The CDR3 here is CASSYSGQGIEPQHF. The CDR3 coding sequence is TGTGCCAGCAGTTACTCTGGCCAGGGTATTGAGCCCCAGCATTTT.

This clone is a singleton in its sample. The rearrangement links TRBV6-1 to TRBJ1-4; D is ambiguous. Trimming shortened V by 8 bases and J by 5 bases, and 18 bases separated the two germline ends. Germline V gene data show CDR1 as MNHNS and CDR2 as SASEGT. The CDR3 length is 15 residues. CDR3 sequence reads: CASSWVAVTNEKLFF. CDR3 sequence (DNA): TGTGCCAGCTCATGGGTAGCAGTGACGAATGAAAAACTGTTTTTT.

The rearrangement joins TRBV30 to TRBJ1-5, with 10 positions matching TRBD1. The CDR3 runs 14 residues. After removal of 5 bases from V and 5 bases from J, the junction contained 6 bases not matched to a gene. The germline gives CDR1 GTSNPN, CDR2 SVGIG (reference sequence). Here the CDR3 reads CAWAPGQGDQPQHF. The CDR3 region has the DNA TGTGCCTGGGCCCCCGGACAGGGGGATCAGCCCCAGCATTTT.

The rearrangement uses TRBV27 and TRBJ1-2; D unclear. With 6 bases removed from V and 4 bases from J, the gap between germline ends came to 12 bases. The CDR3 has 13 amino acids. CDR1 MNHEY and CDR2 SMNVEV come from the germline V gene (reference sequence). CDR3: CASSPAGSYGYTF. Here the CDR3 DNA reads TGTGCCAGCAGCCCGGCAGGCAGCTATGGCTACACCTTC.

The rearrangement joins TRBV9 to TRBJ2-3; TRBD2 agrees at 8 bases. This CDR3 comprises 14 residues. The V gene's germline CDR1 is SGDLS and CDR2 YYNGEE. The J segment lost 5 bases and the V segment lost 6 bases, leaving 8 bases of the junction unmatched. CDR3 sequence (DNA): TGTGCCAGCAACTGGGGGACTAGTGGAGATACGCAGTATTTT. Residues: CASNWGTSGDTQYF.

The chain uses TRBV28 and TRBJ2-7; D is perhaps TRBD2 (5 bases). The CDR3 contains 14 residues. Per germline, CDR1 MDHEN and CDR2 SYDVKM. V was cut by 3 bases and J by 3 bases, with 12 bases left in between. The CDR3 is CASSFVEDDYEQYF. In DNA, the CDR3 is TGTGCCAGCAGTTTCGTGGAGGATGACTACGAGCAGTACTTC.

The V call is TRBV7-2, the J call TRBJ2-2, with D tentatively TRBD2 (6 bases). The germline V gene encodes CDR1 SGHTA and CDR2 FQGNSA. Trimming left V 7 bases short and J 3 bases short, with 18 bases between. This CDR3 region has 16 residues. The CDR3 region has the DNA TGTGCCAGCACAAGTTTGGGGGGATTGGACACCGGGGAGCTGTTTTTT. Its protein product is CASTSLGGLDTGELFF.

This chain connects TRBV27 to TRBJ1-2; TRBD1 aligns across 7 bases. The V gene's germline CDR1 is MNHEY and CDR2 SMNVEV (reference sequence). The CDR3 has 15 residues. J was trimmed by 1 base and V by 6 bases; bases with no gene match: 8. CDR3: CASSPRDRLNYGYTF. As DNA, the CDR3 is TGTGCCAGCAGCCCCCGGGACAGACTTAACTATGGCTACACCTTC.